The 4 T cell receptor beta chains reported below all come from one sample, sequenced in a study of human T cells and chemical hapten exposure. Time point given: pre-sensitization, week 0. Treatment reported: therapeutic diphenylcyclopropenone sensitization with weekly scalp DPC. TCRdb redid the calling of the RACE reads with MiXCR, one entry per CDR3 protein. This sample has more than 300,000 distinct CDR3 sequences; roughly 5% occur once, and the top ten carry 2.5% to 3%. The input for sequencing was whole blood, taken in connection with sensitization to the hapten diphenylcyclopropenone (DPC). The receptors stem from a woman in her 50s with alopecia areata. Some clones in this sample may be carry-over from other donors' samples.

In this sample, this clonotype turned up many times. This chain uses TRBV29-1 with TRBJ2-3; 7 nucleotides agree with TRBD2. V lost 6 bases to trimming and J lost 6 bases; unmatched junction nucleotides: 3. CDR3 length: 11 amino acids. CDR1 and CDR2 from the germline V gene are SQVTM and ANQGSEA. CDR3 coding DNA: TGCAGCGTGACTAGCCCTGATACGCAGTATTTT. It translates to CSVTSPDTQYF.

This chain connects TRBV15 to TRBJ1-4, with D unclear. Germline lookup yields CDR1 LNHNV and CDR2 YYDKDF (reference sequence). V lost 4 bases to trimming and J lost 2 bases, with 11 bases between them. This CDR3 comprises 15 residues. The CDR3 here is CATSKEQMTNEKLFF. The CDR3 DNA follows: TGTGCCACCAGCAAAGAACAAATGACTAATGAAAAACTGTTTTTT.

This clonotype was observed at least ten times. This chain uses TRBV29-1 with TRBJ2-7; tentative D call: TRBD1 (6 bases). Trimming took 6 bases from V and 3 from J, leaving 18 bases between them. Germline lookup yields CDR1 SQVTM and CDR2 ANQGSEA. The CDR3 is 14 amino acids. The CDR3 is CSVIQRQAIYEQYF. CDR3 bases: TGCAGCGTGATCCAAAGACAGGCGATCTACGAGCAGTACTTC.

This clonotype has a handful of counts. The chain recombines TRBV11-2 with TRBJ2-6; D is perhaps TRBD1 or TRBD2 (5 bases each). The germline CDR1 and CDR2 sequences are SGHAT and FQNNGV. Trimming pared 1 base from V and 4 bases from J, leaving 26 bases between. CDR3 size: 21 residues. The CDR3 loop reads CASSLAAGTPVWALGANVLTF. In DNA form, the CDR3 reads TGTGCCAGCAGCTTAGCAGCCGGGACCCCGGTTTGGGCTCTGGGGGCCAACGTCCTGACTTTC.